The clone carrying this T cell receptor beta chain appeared many times. As yet, its antigen is unknown. This record comes from a study of T cells after yellow fever vaccination. CDR3 size: 16 residues. The trim removed 4 bases at V and 3 bases at J, leaving 8 bases unmatched. Germline CDR1 SGHRS, CDR2 YFSETQ. For TCR, cDNA came from 5'RACE template switching, which added a universal primer site and UMIs. In TCRdb, the 5' RACE reads were re-called with MiXCR into one record per CDR3 protein. The table shows about 160,000 distinct CDR3 sequences, with about 7% occurring only once. Broader study findings: Weaker, the secondary response had a peak occurring faster, on day 5 versus 15. At less than 97% for CD4 and 75% to 90% for CD8, most primary-vaccination clones showed up again after the booster. Abundant clonotypes from the bulk population could have been carried over as contaminants into FACS-sorted repertoires.

This receptor was obtained from a man younger than 30 who received the YFV17D yellow fever vaccine. V gene TRBV5-1 combines with J gene TRBJ2-2; TRBD2 matches at 8 bases. The sequencing here drew on CD4+ T cells sorted from PBMCs, taken about 5 days after the first yellow fever vaccination. DNA for the CDR3: TGCGCCAGCAGCCGAACCGGGAGGGCGGACACCGGGGAGCTGTTTTTT. Translating it yields CASSRTGRADTGELFF.